A selection of T cell receptor beta chains follows, all from one sample in a study of T cell responses to AZD1222 COVID-19 vaccine. Sequencing was performed with immunoSEQ multiplex PCR; in TCRdb, only in-frame clones are kept and a portion is missing. The sample has 150,000 or so clones, 85% to 95% seen once. The sequencing here drew on peripheral blood, taken 28 days after the second AZD1222 dose. All receptors come from an adult who received the AZD1222 COVID-19 vaccine. Each CDR3 is given with its conserved first and last residue. D genes are given only for firm matches. For some rows the clone size is stated as once, few or many, or as a class when expanded; others skip it.

abundance: NA
j_gene: TRBJ2-2
v_gene: TRBV7-9
d_gene: NA
CDR3nt: TGTGCCAGCAGCTTAGGTCAAGCCACCGGGGAGCTGTTTTTT
CDR3aa: CASSLGQATGELFF

abundance: NA
j_gene: TRBJ2-5
v_gene: TRBV5-4
d_gene: TRBD2
CDR3nt: TGTGCCAGCAGAATAGCGGGGGGGCCGCCAGGGACCCAGTACTTC
CDR3aa: CASRIAGGPPGTQYF

abundance: NA
j_gene: TRBJ1-1
v_gene: TRBV11-3
d_gene: NA
CDR3nt: TGTGCCAGCAGCTTGACAGGGAACACTGAAGCTTTCTTT
CDR3aa: CASSLTGNTEAFF

abundance: NA
j_gene: TRBJ2-1
v_gene: TRBV7-2
d_gene: TRBD2
CDR3nt: TGTGCCAGCAGTTTTAGCGGGGGGTTCTACAATGAGCAGTTCTTC
CDR3aa: CASSFSGGFYNEQFF

abundance: NA
j_gene: TRBJ1-4
v_gene: TRBV28
d_gene: NA
CDR3nt: TGTGCCAGCAGTTACGGGACCGTAACAACTAATGAAAAACTGTTTTTT
CDR3aa: CASSYGTVTTNEKLFF

abundance: NA
j_gene: TRBJ1-2
v_gene: TRBV7-2
d_gene: NA
CDR3nt: TGTGCCAGCAGCTTAGGGTCGGACTCAGGAAACTATGGCTACACCTTC
CDR3aa: CASSLGSDSGNYGYTF

abundance: NA
j_gene: TRBJ2-1
v_gene: TRBV19
d_gene: NA
CDR3nt: TGTGCCAGTAGTATAGTGGCTGGGGGGCGCAATGAGCAGTTCTTC
CDR3aa: CASSIVAGGRNEQFF

abundance: NA
j_gene: TRBJ2-7
v_gene: TRBV7-9
d_gene: NA
CDR3nt: TGTGCCAGCACCCCTGCGGGGAGCTCCTACGAGCAGTACTTC
CDR3aa: CASTPAGSSYEQYF

abundance: NA
j_gene: TRBJ2-7
v_gene: TRBV5-1
d_gene: TRBD2
CDR3nt: TGCGCCAGCAGCCGAAGCGGGGCGGAGATATACGAGCAGTACTTC
CDR3aa: CASSRSGAEIYEQYF

abundance: few
j_gene: TRBJ1-4
v_gene: TRBV7-2
d_gene: TRBD1
CDR3nt: TGTGCCAGCAGCTCCGGAAACACTGGGACAGGGGATGAAAAACTGTTTTTT
CDR3aa: CASSSGNTGTGDEKLFF

abundance: NA
j_gene: TRBJ2-7
v_gene: TRBV30
d_gene: NA
CDR3nt: TGTGCCTGGAGTGACCCAGGCGAAAAAGAGGGCGAGCAGTACTTC
CDR3aa: CAWSDPGEKEGEQYF

abundance: NA
j_gene: TRBJ2-7
v_gene: TRBV30
d_gene: NA
CDR3nt: TGTGCCTGGAGTGTAGGGTACAGGGGAGGCGAGCAGTACTTC
CDR3aa: CAWSVGYRGGEQYF

abundance: NA
j_gene: TRBJ1-5
v_gene: TRBV5-1
d_gene: NA
CDR3nt: TGCGCCAGCAGCTTGGGGGAGCCTCATCAGCCCCAGCATTTT
CDR3aa: CASSLGEPHQPQHF

abundance: NA
j_gene: TRBJ2-7
v_gene: TRBV2
d_gene: NA
CDR3nt: TGTGCCAGCAAGGACTTCAACTACGAGCAGTACTTC
CDR3aa: CASKDFNYEQYF

abundance: NA
j_gene: TRBJ2-7
v_gene: TRBV2
d_gene: TRBD2
CDR3nt: TGTGCCATCCCGGGGACTAGCGGGGGCGAGCAGTACTTC
CDR3aa: CAIPGTSGGEQYF

abundance: NA
j_gene: TRBJ1-1
v_gene: TRBV19
d_gene: NA
CDR3nt: TGTGCCAGTAGTATGGGCTCGGGGGAAAGGGGGAACACTGAAGCTTTCTTT
CDR3aa: CASSMGSGERGNTEAFF

abundance: NA
j_gene: TRBJ1-6
v_gene: TRBV3-1/TRBV3-2
d_gene: NA
CDR3nt: TGTGCCAGCAGCCCCCGGGGGGAGAATTCACCCCTCCACTTT
CDR3aa: CASSPRGENSPLHF

abundance: NA
j_gene: TRBJ2-1
v_gene: TRBV11-3
d_gene: TRBD2
CDR3nt: TGTGCCAGCAGCACACGACTAGCGTTATCGGATGAGCAGTTCTTC
CDR3aa: CASSTRLALSDEQFF

abundance: NA
j_gene: TRBJ1-1
v_gene: TRBV5-5
d_gene: TRBD1
CDR3nt: TGTGCCAGCAGCTTACGGACAGGCACTGAAGCTTTCTTT
CDR3aa: CASSLRTGTEAFF

abundance: NA
j_gene: TRBJ1-5
v_gene: TRBV3-1/TRBV3-2
d_gene: NA
CDR3nt: TGTGCCAGCAGCCCGGGGGATGGGCCCCAGCATTTT
CDR3aa: CASSPGDGPQHF

abundance: NA
j_gene: TRBJ2-3
v_gene: TRBV6-4
d_gene: TRBD2
CDR3nt: TGTGCCAGCAGTGAAACTAGCGGCACAGATACGCAGTATTTT
CDR3aa: CASSETSGTDTQYF

abundance: NA
j_gene: TRBJ2-7
v_gene: TRBV27
d_gene: NA
CDR3nt: TGTGCCAGCAGTTTTACGCTAGGGCGCGAGCAGTACTTC
CDR3aa: CASSFTLGREQYF

abundance: NA
j_gene: TRBJ1-5
v_gene: TRBV30
d_gene: NA
CDR3nt: TGTGCCTGGAGTGTGGGGTGGGGGAGCAATCAGCCCCAGCATTTT
CDR3aa: CAWSVGWGSNQPQHF

abundance: NA
j_gene: TRBJ1-1
v_gene: TRBV6-5
d_gene: TRBD1
CDR3nt: TGTGCCAGCAGTAAACTACAGGGGGCTGGAAGCGAAGCTTTCTTT
CDR3aa: CASSKLQGAGSEAFF

abundance: NA
j_gene: TRBJ1-2
v_gene: TRBV5-1
d_gene: TRBD1
CDR3nt: TGCGCCAGCAGCTTGTCCCCGTCGGGACAGGTAGGCTACACCTTC
CDR3aa: CASSLSPSGQVGYTF

abundance: NA
j_gene: TRBJ1-2
v_gene: TRBV12-3/TRBV12-4
d_gene: TRBD1
CDR3nt: TGTGCCAGCAGTGAACAGGGGTATGGCTACACCTTC
CDR3aa: CASSEQGYGYTF

abundance: many
j_gene: TRBJ1-1
v_gene: TRBV7-9
d_gene: NA
CDR3nt: TGTGCCAGCAGCCCCAGGGAGCGGTCAGGGCCTACGAAGAACGAAGCTTTCTTT
CDR3aa: CASSPRERSGPTKNEAFF

abundance: once
j_gene: TRBJ2-2
v_gene: TRBV9
d_gene: TRBD2
CDR3nt: TGTGCCAGCACCCAACCCGGGGGGGCCGGGGAGCTGTTTTTT
CDR3aa: CASTQPGGAGELFF

abundance: NA
j_gene: TRBJ1-2
v_gene: TRBV11-2
d_gene: NA
CDR3nt: TGTGCCAGCAGCGAGCGGACGGGTGCGTCCGGCTATGGCTACACCTTC
CDR3aa: CASSERTGASGYGYTF

abundance: once
j_gene: TRBJ1-1
v_gene: TRBV6-1
d_gene: TRBD1
CDR3nt: TGTGCCAGCAGTGAAGCGCAGGGGGACACTGAAGCTTTCTTT
CDR3aa: CASSEAQGDTEAFF

abundance: NA
j_gene: TRBJ1-2
v_gene: TRBV4-1
d_gene: NA
CDR3nt: TGCGCCAGCAGCCAAGAGGCCAGGGGAAAAAACTATGGCTACACCTTC
CDR3aa: CASSQEARGKNYGYTF

abundance: NA
j_gene: TRBJ1-6
v_gene: TRBV30
d_gene: TRBD1
CDR3nt: TGTGCCTGGAGTCTTCGGACAGGCGGGAATTCACCCCTCCACTTT
CDR3aa: CAWSLRTGGNSPLHF

abundance: NA
j_gene: TRBJ1-6
v_gene: TRBV2
d_gene: TRBD1
CDR3nt: TGTGCCAGCAGCCAAGAGGGGACAGGGGGTTCACCCCTCCACTTT
CDR3aa: CASSQEGTGGSPLHF